This TCR beta chain comes out of a study of cytomegalovirus exposure and HLA in healthy donors. As regards this clone: What it recognizes is unknown.

Study outcomes and limitations: Accounts indicate the classifier identified cytomegalovirus status with strong specificity and sensitivity. In an earlier analysis, productive rearrangement rates for most beta V segments clustered near 90% or 30%.

The CDR3 is 12 amino acids. V was cut by 9 bases and J by 1 base, with 10 bases left in between. Per the germline V gene, CDR1 is ENHRY and CDR2 is SYGVKD. 13 Jbeta primers and 60 Vbeta primers were used for the PCR. Using immunoSEQ multiplex PCR, the repertoire was profiled, and TCRdb retains in-frame clones only, with some absent. Of approximately 110,000 clones listed, approximately 80% are singletons. Input material: PBMCs. The V gene is TRBV10-3, the J gene TRBJ2-7; the D gene is possibly TRBD2 (5 bases). The clonotype comes from a young man in good health and CMV-seronegative. The CDR3 loop reads CAISRGSYEQYF. CDR3 nucleotides: TGTGCCATTTCCCGGGGATCCTACGAGCAGTACTTC.